This T cell receptor beta chain was captured by sequencing in a study of cytomegalovirus exposure and HLA in healthy donors. Study-wide results and limits: An analysis done earlier found most TCR beta V segments productive about 87% or about 30% of the time. Compared with the roughly 730-donor mean, an Asian-associated ancestry cluster reportedly had fewer N-insertions, according to a later analysis. TCR beta sequences numbering some 17,000 were associated with HLA alleles at 0.05 false discovery rate in a later analysis.

13 Jbeta primers and 60 Vbeta primers were used for the PCR. Here immunoSEQ multiplex PCR was the method, and the copy in TCRdb shows in-frame clones only, minus some. Of 95,000 to 110,000 clones listed, 82% are singletons. A note on this clone: Its cognate antigen is unknown.

Though nominally healthy at sampling, donors likely had unrecorded immune exposures. The sequencing sample was made of PBMCs. This TCR derives from a man younger than 40 in good health and CMV-seropositive.

The CDR3 coding sequence is TGTGCCATCAGGGCAGGGGTGGGGCTTGGCTACACCTTC. Translation: CAIRAGVGLGYTF. The V gene is TRBV10-3, the J gene TRBJ1-2, with a possible D match to TRBD1 (6 bases). V lost 6 bases and J lost 7, with 15 bases in between. CDR1 and CDR2 from the germline V gene are ENHRY and SYGVKD. The CDR3 contains 13 residues.